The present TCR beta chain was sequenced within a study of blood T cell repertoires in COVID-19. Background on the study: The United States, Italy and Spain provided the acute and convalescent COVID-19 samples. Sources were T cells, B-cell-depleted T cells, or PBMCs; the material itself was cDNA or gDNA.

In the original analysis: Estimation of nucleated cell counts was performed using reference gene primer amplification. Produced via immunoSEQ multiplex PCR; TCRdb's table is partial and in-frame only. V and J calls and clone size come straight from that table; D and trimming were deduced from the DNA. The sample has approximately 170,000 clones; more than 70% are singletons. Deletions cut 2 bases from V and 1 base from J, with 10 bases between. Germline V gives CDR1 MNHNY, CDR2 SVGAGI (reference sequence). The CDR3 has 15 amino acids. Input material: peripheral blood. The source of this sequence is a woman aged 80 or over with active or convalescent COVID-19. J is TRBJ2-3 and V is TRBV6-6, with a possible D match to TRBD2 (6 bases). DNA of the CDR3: TGTGCCAGCAGTTACCCGGGGGAGGGCACAGATACGCAGTATTTT. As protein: CASSYPGEGTDTQYF.